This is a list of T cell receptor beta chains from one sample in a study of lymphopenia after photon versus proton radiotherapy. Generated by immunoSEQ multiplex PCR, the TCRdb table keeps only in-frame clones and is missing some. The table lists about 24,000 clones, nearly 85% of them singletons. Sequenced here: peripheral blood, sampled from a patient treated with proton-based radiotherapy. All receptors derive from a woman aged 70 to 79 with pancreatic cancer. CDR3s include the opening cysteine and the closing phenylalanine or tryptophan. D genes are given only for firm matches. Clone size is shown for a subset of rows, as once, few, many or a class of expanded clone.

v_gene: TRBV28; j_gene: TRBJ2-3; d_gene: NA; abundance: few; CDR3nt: TGTGCCAGCAGTTTTCGCCCTGGAGATACGCAGTATTTT; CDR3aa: CASSFRPGDTQYF
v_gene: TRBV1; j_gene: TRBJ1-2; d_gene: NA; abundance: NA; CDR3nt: TGCACCAGCAGACGTGTGCGAAAGACCTATGGCTACACCTTC; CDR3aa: CTSRRVRKTYGYTF
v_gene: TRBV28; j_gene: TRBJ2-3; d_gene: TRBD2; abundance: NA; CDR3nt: TGTGCCAGCAGTTTACCGGGGGGGAGGTCAAGAGATACGCAGTATTTT; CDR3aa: CASSLPGGRSRDTQYF
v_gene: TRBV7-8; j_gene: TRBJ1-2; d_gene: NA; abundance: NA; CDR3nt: TGTGCCAGCAGCCTACTCATGACAGACATCTATGGCTACACCTTC; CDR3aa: CASSLLMTDIYGYTF
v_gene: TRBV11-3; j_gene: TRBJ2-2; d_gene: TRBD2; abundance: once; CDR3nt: TGTGCCAGCAGCTTAGGTGGATGGCGGGAGAGGGCCGGGGAGCTGTTTTTT; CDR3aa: CASSLGGWRERAGELFF
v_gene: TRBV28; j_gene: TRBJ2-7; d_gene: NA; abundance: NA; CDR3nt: TGTGCCAGCAGTCGTTACTACGAGCAGTACTTC; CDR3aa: CASSRYYEQYF
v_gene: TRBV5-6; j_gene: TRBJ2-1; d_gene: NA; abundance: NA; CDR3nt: TGTGCCAGCACCAACCTTGGGAATGAGCAGTTCTTC; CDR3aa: CASTNLGNEQFF
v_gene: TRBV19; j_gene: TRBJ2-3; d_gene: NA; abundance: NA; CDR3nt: TGTGCCAGTAGTATAGGTGGAGGAAACACAGATACGCAGTATTTT; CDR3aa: CASSIGGGNTDTQYF
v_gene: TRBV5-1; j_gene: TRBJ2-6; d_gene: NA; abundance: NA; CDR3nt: TGCGCCAGCAGCTTGTTAAGTGGGGCCAACGTCCTGACTTTC; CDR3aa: CASSLLSGANVLTF
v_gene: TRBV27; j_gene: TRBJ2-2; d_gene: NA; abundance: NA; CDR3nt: TGTGCCAGCAGTTTGAGGCCAGCGGGCAACACCGGGGAGCTGTTTTTT; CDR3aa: CASSLRPAGNTGELFF
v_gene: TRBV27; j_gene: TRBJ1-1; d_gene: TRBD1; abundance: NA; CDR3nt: TGTGCCAGCAGGATTTGGACAGGGGGGATGAACACTGAAGCTTTCTTT; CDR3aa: CASRIWTGGMNTEAFF
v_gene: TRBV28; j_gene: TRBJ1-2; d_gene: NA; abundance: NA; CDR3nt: TGTGCCAGCAGGGAGGGAGTCCGAGGCTACACCTTC; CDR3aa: CASREGVRGYTF
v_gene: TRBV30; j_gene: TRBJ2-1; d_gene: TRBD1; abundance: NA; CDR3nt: TGTGCCTGGAACCAACAGGGGAGCCGGTCGTCTGAGCAGTTCTTC; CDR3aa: CAWNQQGSRSSEQFF
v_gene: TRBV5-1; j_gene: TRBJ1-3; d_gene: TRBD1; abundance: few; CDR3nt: TGCGCCAGCAGCTACGAAGACAGGGGGGTCGAAAACACCATATATTTT; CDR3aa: CASSYEDRGVENTIYF
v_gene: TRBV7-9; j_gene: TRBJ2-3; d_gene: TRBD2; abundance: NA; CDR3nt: TGTGCCAGCAGCTCTAGCGGGCCCGGGGATACGCAGTATTTT; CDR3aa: CASSSSGPGDTQYF
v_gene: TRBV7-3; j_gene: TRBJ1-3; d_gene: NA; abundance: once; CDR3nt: TGTGCCAGCAGCAGACCGAGCTCTGGAAACACCATATATTTT; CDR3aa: CASSRPSSGNTIYF
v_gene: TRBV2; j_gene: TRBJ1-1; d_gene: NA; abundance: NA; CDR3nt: TGTGCCAGCAGTGAAGGGGTCAGGAGAGCTTTCTTT; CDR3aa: CASSEGVRRAFF
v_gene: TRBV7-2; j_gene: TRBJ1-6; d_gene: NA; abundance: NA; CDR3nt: TGTGCCAGCAGCTCGACAGCGCCCGAAGATTCACCCCTCCACTTT; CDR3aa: CASSSTAPEDSPLHF
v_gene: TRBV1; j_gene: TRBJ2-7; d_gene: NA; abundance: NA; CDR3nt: TGCACCAGCAGCCAAGCCCATCCCGACCGTAGGTCCTACGAGCAGTACTTC; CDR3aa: CTSSQAHPDRRSYEQYF
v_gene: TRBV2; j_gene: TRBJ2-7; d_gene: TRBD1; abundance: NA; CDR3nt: TGTGCCAGCAGGGACACCCGGGACAGGGTGTCCTACGAGCAGTACTTC; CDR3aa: CASRDTRDRVSYEQYF
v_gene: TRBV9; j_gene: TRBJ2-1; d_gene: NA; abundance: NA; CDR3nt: TGTGCCAGCAGCGGGGAAGGGAGCTCCTACAATGAGCAGTTCTTC; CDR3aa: CASSGEGSSYNEQFF
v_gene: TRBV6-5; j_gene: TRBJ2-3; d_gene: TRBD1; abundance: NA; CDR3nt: TGTGCCAGCAAGACCGGGACAGGGTTTTTTGATACGCAGTATTTT; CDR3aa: CASKTGTGFFDTQYF
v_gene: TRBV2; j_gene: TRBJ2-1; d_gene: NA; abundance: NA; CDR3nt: TGTGCCAGCAGTGAAAGGCAAGGCTTAGTCAATGAGCAGTTCTTC; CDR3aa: CASSERQGLVNEQFF
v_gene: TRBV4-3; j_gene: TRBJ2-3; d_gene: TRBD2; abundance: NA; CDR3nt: TGCGCCAGCAGCCAAGGGTTAGCGGGAGCTGTTTCGCAGTATTTT; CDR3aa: CASSQGLAGAVSQYF
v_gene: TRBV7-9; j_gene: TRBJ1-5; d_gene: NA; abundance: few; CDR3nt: TGTGCCAGCAGCTCCAGGGACGCGTTTCAGCCCCAGCATTTT; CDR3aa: CASSSRDAFQPQHF
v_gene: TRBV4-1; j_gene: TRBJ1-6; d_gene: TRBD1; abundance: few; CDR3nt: TGCGCCAGCAGCCAAGTACTCGGGACAGCTGATAATTCACCCCTCCACTTT; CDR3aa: CASSQVLGTADNSPLHF
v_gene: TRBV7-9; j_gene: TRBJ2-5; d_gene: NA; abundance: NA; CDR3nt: TGTGCCAGCAGCCAATCAGGCCTCAGGGGCGACCAGTACTTC; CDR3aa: CASSQSGLRGDQYF
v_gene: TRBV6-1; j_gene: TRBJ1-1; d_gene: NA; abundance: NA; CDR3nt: TGTGCCAGCAGTGAATCGGTTCAGACGAGGGCTTTCTTT; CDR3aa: CASSESVQTRAFF
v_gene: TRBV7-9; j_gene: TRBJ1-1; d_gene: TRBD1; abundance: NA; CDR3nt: TGTGCCAGCAGCTTCCGACAGGGGGTGAACACTGAAGCTTTCTTT; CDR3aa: CASSFRQGVNTEAFF
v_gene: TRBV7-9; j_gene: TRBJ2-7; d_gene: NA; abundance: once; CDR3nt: TGTGCCAGCAGCTTAGCTACAGGGCGTTACATCTACGAGCAGTACTTC; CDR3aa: CASSLATGRYIYEQYF
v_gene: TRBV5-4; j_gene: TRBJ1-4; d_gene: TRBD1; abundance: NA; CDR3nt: TGTGCCAGCAGCTCCGGACAGGGAAGGTCTAATGAAAAACTGTTTTTT; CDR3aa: CASSSGQGRSNEKLFF
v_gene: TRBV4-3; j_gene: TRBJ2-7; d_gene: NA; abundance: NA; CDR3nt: TGCGCCAGCAGCCAAGGACCTTGGACTCGCGAGCAGTACTTC; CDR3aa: CASSQGPWTREQYF
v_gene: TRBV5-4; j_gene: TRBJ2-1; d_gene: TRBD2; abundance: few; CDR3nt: TGTGCCAGCAGCTTTGGAGTGCTAGCGGGAGTGTACAATGAGCAGTTCTTC; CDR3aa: CASSFGVLAGVYNEQFF
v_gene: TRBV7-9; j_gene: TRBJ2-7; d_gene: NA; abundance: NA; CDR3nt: TGTGCCAGCGCCGATAGCGGATTGATCTACGAGCAGTACTTC; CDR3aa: CASADSGLIYEQYF
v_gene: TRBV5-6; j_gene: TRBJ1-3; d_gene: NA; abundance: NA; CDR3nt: TGTGCCAGCAGCTTGGAACAAGACCCATACACCATATATTTT; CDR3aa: CASSLEQDPYTIYF
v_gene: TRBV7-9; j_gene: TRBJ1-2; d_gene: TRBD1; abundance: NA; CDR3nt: TGTGCCAGCAGCACCGGACAGGGTGCTGGCTACACCTTC; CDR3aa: CASSTGQGAGYTF
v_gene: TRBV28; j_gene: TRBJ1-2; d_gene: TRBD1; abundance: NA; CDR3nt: TGTGCCAGCAGCGGGACAGCTCGGGGCTACACCTTC; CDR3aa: CASSGTARGYTF
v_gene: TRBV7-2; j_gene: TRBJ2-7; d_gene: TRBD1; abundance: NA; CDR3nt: TGTGCCAGCAGCCGCGTATGGACAGGGGGGATTACCTACGAGCAGTACTTC; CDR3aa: CASSRVWTGGITYEQYF
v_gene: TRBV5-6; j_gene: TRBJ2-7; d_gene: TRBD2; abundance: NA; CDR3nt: TGTGCCAGCAGCGGACATGCGGCGGGGGAAGATTACTTC; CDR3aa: CASSGHAAGEDYF
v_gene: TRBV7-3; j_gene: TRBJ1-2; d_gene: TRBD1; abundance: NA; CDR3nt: TGTGCCAGCAGCTCGACCGGGACAGGGGCCGGCTACACCTTC; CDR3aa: CASSSTGTGAGYTF
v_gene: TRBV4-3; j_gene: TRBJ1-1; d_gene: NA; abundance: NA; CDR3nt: TGCGCCAGCAGCCAAGATTGGGTTCTGAACACTGAAGCTTTCTTT; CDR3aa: CASSQDWVLNTEAFF
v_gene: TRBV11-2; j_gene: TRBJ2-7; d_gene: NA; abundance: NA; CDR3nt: TGTGCCAGCAGCCAAGACTCCTACGAGCAGTACTTC; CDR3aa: CASSQDSYEQYF
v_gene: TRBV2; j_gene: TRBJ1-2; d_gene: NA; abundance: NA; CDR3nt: TGTGCCAGCAGTACCCCGGGCGGAGGTAGCTATGGCTACACCTTC; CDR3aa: CASSTPGGGSYGYTF
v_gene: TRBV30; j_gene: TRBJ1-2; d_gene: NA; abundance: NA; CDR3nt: TGTGCCTGGGCAACTTCTAACTATGGCTACACCTTC; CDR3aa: CAWATSNYGYTF
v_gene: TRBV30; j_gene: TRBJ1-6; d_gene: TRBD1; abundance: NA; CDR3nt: TGTGCCTGGGGAGAGACAGGGAGCTCCTATAATTCACCCCTCCACTTT; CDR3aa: CAWGETGSSYNSPLHF
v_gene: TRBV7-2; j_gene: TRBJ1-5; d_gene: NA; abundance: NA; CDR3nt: TGTGCCAGCAGCTTATCGACAGGCGGTCAGCCCCAGCATTTT; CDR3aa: CASSLSTGGQPQHF
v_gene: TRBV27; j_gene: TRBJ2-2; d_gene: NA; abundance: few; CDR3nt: TGTGCCAGCAGTTTATGGGCAGGACGAACGAACACCGGGGAGCTGTTTTTT; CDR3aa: CASSLWAGRTNTGELFF
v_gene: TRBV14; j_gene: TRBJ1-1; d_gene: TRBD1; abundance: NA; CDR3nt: TGTGCCAGCAGCCAAGGACAGGGGTCTGAAGCTTTCTTT; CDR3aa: CASSQGQGSEAFF
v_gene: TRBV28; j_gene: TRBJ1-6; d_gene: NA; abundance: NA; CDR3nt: TGTGCCAGCAGTTTTTGGGTTGCGAGGGACGCATTCTCACCCCTCCACTTT; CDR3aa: CASSFWVARDAFSPLHF
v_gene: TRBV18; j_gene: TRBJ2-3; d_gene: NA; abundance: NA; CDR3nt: TGTGCCAGCTCACGCGACAGCCCTCCGGCAGATACGCAGTATTTT; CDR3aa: CASSRDSPPADTQYF
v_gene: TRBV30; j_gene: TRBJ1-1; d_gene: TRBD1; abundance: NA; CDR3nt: TGTGCTTGGGACAGGGTTCTGAACACTGAAGCTTTCTTT; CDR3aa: CAWDRVLNTEAFF
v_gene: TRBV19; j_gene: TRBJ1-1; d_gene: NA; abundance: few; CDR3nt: TGTGCCAGTAGTTACGGACGGATGAACACTGAAGCTTTCTTT; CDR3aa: CASSYGRMNTEAFF
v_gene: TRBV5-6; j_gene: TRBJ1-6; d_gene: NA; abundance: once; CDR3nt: TGTGCCAGCAGCCCGGGCCTGGGGAATTCACCCCTCCACTTT; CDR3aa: CASSPGLGNSPLHF
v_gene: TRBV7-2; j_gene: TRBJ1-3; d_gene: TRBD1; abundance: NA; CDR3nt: TGTGCCAGCAGCTCCGAGACAGGGTATGGAAACACCATATATTTT; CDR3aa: CASSSETGYGNTIYF
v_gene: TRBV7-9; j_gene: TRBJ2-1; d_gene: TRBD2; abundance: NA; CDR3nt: TGTGCCAGCAGCAGGACTAGCGGGAGTGCCGGTGAGCAGTTCTTC; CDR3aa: CASSRTSGSAGEQFF